Listed below are T cell receptor beta chains from one sample, sequenced in a study of control samples from healthy donors and cancer patients. Profiled with immunoSEQ multiplex PCR; TCRdb holds only in-frame clones, not every one. In the table there are some 200,000 clones, 90% to 95% of which are singletons. The sample comprised blood. The receptor set was obtained from a man aged 18 to 35 in good health. CDR3s include the opening cysteine and the closing phenylalanine or tryptophan. Fields, in order: V gene, clone size, D gene, J gene, CDR3 protein, CDR3 DNA. D genes are given only for firm matches. Expanded clones are given a class, and other clones once, few, many or no size at all.

V gene: TRBV9
clone size: few
D gene: TRBD1
J gene: TRBJ1-3
CDR3 protein: CASSVDPGTGAGNTIYF
CDR3 DNA: TGTGCCAGCAGCGTAGACCCCGGGACAGGGGCAGGAAACACCATATATTTT

V gene: TRBV30
clone size: once
D gene: -
J gene: TRBJ1-4
CDR3 protein: CAWSNANEKLFF
CDR3 DNA: TGTGCCTGGAGTAATGCTAATGAAAAACTGTTTTTT

V gene: TRBV7-2
clone size: -
D gene: TRBD2
J gene: TRBJ2-3
CDR3 protein: CASSLAGLAGDLRGTDTQYF
CDR3 DNA: TGTGCCAGCAGCTTAGCCGGGTTAGCGGGGGACCTCAGGGGCACAGATACGCAGTATTTT

V gene: TRBV6-6
clone size: -
D gene: -
J gene: TRBJ1-2
CDR3 protein: CASSYSGGEGYTF
CDR3 DNA: TGTGCCAGCAGTTACTCGGGCGGCGAGGGCTACACCTTC

V gene: TRBV7-3
clone size: -
D gene: TRBD1
J gene: TRBJ2-1
CDR3 protein: CASSLSDRGEQFF
CDR3 DNA: TGTGCCAGCAGCTTATCCGACAGGGGCGAGCAGTTCTTC

V gene: TRBV4-1
clone size: -
D gene: TRBD1
J gene: TRBJ1-4
CDR3 protein: CASSQATGGLEKLFF
CDR3 DNA: TGCGCCAGCAGCCAAGCGACAGGGGGTCTTGAAAAACTGTTTTTT

V gene: TRBV6-5
clone size: -
D gene: -
J gene: TRBJ2-2
CDR3 protein: CASSPLTGELFF
CDR3 DNA: TGTGCCAGCAGCCCCTTAACCGGGGAGCTGTTTTTT

V gene: TRBV24-1
clone size: -
D gene: -
J gene: TRBJ2-3
CDR3 protein: CATSDLGETTDTQYF
CDR3 DNA: TGTGCCACCAGTGATTTGGGCGAGACCACAGATACGCAGTATTTT

V gene: TRBV4-1
clone size: -
D gene: -
J gene: TRBJ1-1
CDR3 protein: CASSQRRGAEAFF
CDR3 DNA: TGCGCCAGCAGCCAGCGTAGGGGCGCTGAAGCTTTCTTT

V gene: TRBV2
clone size: -
D gene: TRBD1
J gene: TRBJ2-4
CDR3 protein: CASSAGQALAKNIQYF
CDR3 DNA: TGTGCCAGCAGTGCGGGACAGGCCCTAGCCAAAAACATTCAGTACTTC

V gene: TRBV15
clone size: -
D gene: -
J gene: TRBJ1-5
CDR3 protein: CATSRGGKDSNQPQHF
CDR3 DNA: TGTGCCACCAGCAGGGGAGGGAAGGATAGCAATCAGCCCCAGCATTTT

V gene: TRBV27
clone size: -
D gene: -
J gene: TRBJ1-2
CDR3 protein: CASSLAGNYGYTF
CDR3 DNA: TGTGCCAGCAGTTTAGCCGGGAACTATGGCTACACCTTC

V gene: TRBV4-1
clone size: -
D gene: TRBD1
J gene: TRBJ2-3
CDR3 protein: CASSQAGTGIADTQYF
CDR3 DNA: TGCGCCAGCAGCCAAGCCGGGACAGGGATAGCAGATACGCAGTATTTT

V gene: TRBV24-1
clone size: -
D gene: TRBD1
J gene: TRBJ1-5
CDR3 protein: CATSEAPGQGAISNQPQHF
CDR3 DNA: TGTGCCACCAGTGAGGCCCCGGGACAGGGGGCGATTAGCAATCAGCCCCAGCATTTT

V gene: TRBV29-1
clone size: -
D gene: -
J gene: TRBJ2-7
CDR3 protein: CSVATGQGGILEQYF
CDR3 DNA: TGCAGCGTTGCCACGGGCCAGGGGGGGATCCTCGAGCAGTACTTC

V gene: TRBV12-3/TRBV12-4
clone size: -
D gene: -
J gene: TRBJ1-2
CDR3 protein: CASRSGQTYGYTF
CDR3 DNA: TGTGCCAGCAGGTCGGGACAAACCTATGGCTACACCTTC

V gene: TRBV27
clone size: -
D gene: -
J gene: TRBJ2-2
CDR3 protein: CASSLMGPGELFF
CDR3 DNA: TGTGCCAGCAGTTTAATGGGGCCCGGGGAGCTGTTTTTT

V gene: TRBV24-1
clone size: once
D gene: TRBD1
J gene: TRBJ2-5
CDR3 protein: CATDRGEGETQYF
CDR3 DNA: TGTGCCACCGACAGGGGCGAGGGAGAGACCCAGTACTTC

V gene: TRBV20-1
clone size: -
D gene: -
J gene: TRBJ1-4
CDR3 protein: CSARVEEKLFF
CDR3 DNA: TGCAGTGCTAGAGTTGAGGAAAAACTGTTTTTT

V gene: TRBV10-3
clone size: few
D gene: TRBD1
J gene: TRBJ1-6
CDR3 protein: CAISGAGQEGSPLHF
CDR3 DNA: TGTGCCATCAGTGGGGCCGGACAGGAAGGCTCACCCCTCCACTTT